This entry features one T cell receptor (beta chain) sequence. Its specificity is unknown. Clones were read by immunoSEQ multiplex PCR, and TCRdb kept only the in-frame ones, dropping some. Of about 350,000 clones listed, around 89% are singletons. This CDR3 region has 15 residues. V lost 6 bases, J lost 6 bases, and 21 bases lay in between. Germline V gene sequence: CDR1 ENHRY, CDR2 SYGVKD. As for treatment: about 20 received Ad26.COV2.S at low or high dose, single or two shots; about 5 received placebo; per-sample allocation not given. It was on day 63 after the first vaccine or placebo injection that samples were taken. A Boston donor was an adult aged 18-55 years. The data belong to a study of Ad26.COV2.S vaccination and SARS-CoV-2 variants. Study observations and caveats: The TCR-based breadth and depth measures might underestimate overall T cell responses. Breadth of non-spike TCRs did not differ between vaccinees and placebo recipients.

The sequences come from peripheral blood, collected in a trial of Ad26.COV2.S vaccine versus placebo. The sequence came from a person aged 18-60 years who received the Ad26.COV2.S COVID-19 vaccine or a placebo. V gene TRBV10-3 combines with J gene TRBJ2-7, with D perhaps being TRBD1 or TRBD2 (6 bases each). The CDR3 spells CAIRAGPGAKGEQYF. The CDR3 DNA is TGTGCCATCAGGGCGGGGCCAGGGGCTAAGGGCGAGCAGTACTTC.